The rows below give T cell receptor beta chains drawn from one sample of a study of blood T cells in healthy people across ages. TCRdb used MiXCR to reprocess the 5' RACE reads, holding one entry per CDR3 protein. Of roughly 640,000 distinct CDR3 sequences listed, about 28% are singletons. What was sequenced was blood. The receptors were gathered from a woman of 80 years or more in good health. CDR3s include the opening cysteine and the closing phenylalanine or tryptophan. A D gene is named only where the DNA matches it firmly. Size values are once, few and many counts, or a class for expanded clones, and some rows have none.

clone size: -
J gene: TRBJ1-2
D gene: -
V gene: TRBV5-1
CDR3 protein: CASSRSTGTVGYGYTF
CDR3 DNA: TGCGCCAGCAGCAGAAGCACCGGGACGGTCGGCTATGGCTACACCTTC

clone size: many
J gene: TRBJ2-1
D gene: TRBD2
V gene: TRBV30
CDR3 protein: CAWRGDYEQFF
CDR3 DNA: TGTGCCTGGCGGGGGGACTATGAGCAGTTCTTC

clone size: -
J gene: TRBJ1-2
D gene: -
V gene: TRBV2
CDR3 protein: CASITGSGGDYTF
CDR3 DNA: TGTGCCAGCATAACAGGGTCCGGGGGAGACTACACCTTC

clone size: once
J gene: TRBJ1-5
D gene: -
V gene: TRBV20-1
CDR3 protein: CSAGYQGQPQHF
CDR3 DNA: TGCAGTGCTGGTTACCAGGGTCAGCCCCAGCATTTT

clone size: -
J gene: TRBJ2-5
D gene: TRBD1
V gene: TRBV10-3
CDR3 protein: CAISVRGGSRETQYF
CDR3 DNA: TGTGCCATCAGTGTACGAGGGGGCTCGCGAGAGACCCAGTACTTC

clone size: -
J gene: TRBJ1-4
D gene: -
V gene: TRBV20-1
CDR3 protein: CSASAPTNEKRFF
CDR3 DNA: TGCAGTGCTAGTGCACCAACTAATGAAAAACGGTTTTTT

clone size: few
J gene: TRBJ1-4
D gene: TRBD1
V gene: TRBV6-5
CDR3 protein: CASSYAGQGATYEKLFF
CDR3 DNA: TGTGCCAGCAGTTACGCCGGTCAGGGGGCCACTTATGAAAAACTGTTTTTT

clone size: few
J gene: TRBJ2-5
D gene: -
V gene: TRBV20-1
CDR3 protein: CSTGLPGLQETQYF
CDR3 DNA: TGCAGTACTGGCCTACCGGGGCTACAAGAGACCCAGTACTTC

clone size: many
J gene: TRBJ2-7
D gene: TRBD1
V gene: TRBV27
CDR3 protein: CASRRTGGLYEQYF
CDR3 DNA: TGTGCCAGCAGACGGACAGGGGGCCTCTACGAGCAGTACTTC

clone size: many
J gene: TRBJ2-3
D gene: -
V gene: TRBV20-1
CDR3 protein: CSADSVTGRRDTQYF
CDR3 DNA: TGCAGTGCGGACTCAGTTACGGGGAGGAGGGATACGCAGTATTTT

clone size: many
J gene: TRBJ2-3
D gene: TRBD2
V gene: TRBV6-2/TRBV6-3
CDR3 protein: CASTASGGSSTDTQYF
CDR3 DNA: TGTGCCAGCACCGCTAGCGGGGGTTCTAGCACAGATACGCAGTATTTT

clone size: many
J gene: TRBJ1-4
D gene: -
V gene: TRBV7-2
CDR3 protein: CASSPGSVGEKLFF
CDR3 DNA: TGTGCCAGCAGCCCCGGATCCGTCGGTGAAAAACTGTTTTTT

clone size: many
J gene: TRBJ2-5
D gene: TRBD2
V gene: TRBV12-3/TRBV12-4
CDR3 protein: CASSQSGGYKTQYF
CDR3 DNA: TGTGCCAGCAGCCAAAGCGGGGGGTACAAGACCCAGTACTTC

clone size: -
J gene: TRBJ1-1
D gene: -
V gene: TRBV6-1
CDR3 protein: CASSDPGVMSTEAFF
CDR3 DNA: TGTGCCAGCAGCGATCCGGGAGTAATGAGCACTGAAGCTTTCTTT

clone size: many
J gene: TRBJ2-5
D gene: -
V gene: TRBV6-1
CDR3 protein: CASRAVGETQYF
CDR3 DNA: TGTGCCAGCAGGGCCGTGGGGGAGACCCAGTACTTC

clone size: many
J gene: TRBJ1-2
D gene: -
V gene: TRBV5-1
CDR3 protein: CASSLSGSHGYTF
CDR3 DNA: TGCGCCAGCAGCTTGTCTGGTAGCCATGGCTACACCTTC

clone size: -
J gene: TRBJ2-4
D gene: TRBD1
V gene: TRBV30
CDR3 protein: CAWSVTGALQYF
CDR3 DNA: TGTGCCTGGAGTGTAACAGGGGCTCTTCAGTACTTC

clone size: many
J gene: TRBJ2-5
D gene: TRBD1
V gene: TRBV5-6
CDR3 protein: CASSFNTGGAGETQYF
CDR3 DNA: TGTGCCAGCAGCTTCAATACAGGGGGCGCAGGAGAGACCCAGTACTTC

clone size: many
J gene: TRBJ2-3
D gene: TRBD2
V gene: TRBV24-1
CDR3 protein: CATSADVAGGMNTQYF
CDR3 DNA: TGTGCCACCAGTGCCGACGTAGCGGGGGGCATGAATACGCAGTATTTT

clone size: few
J gene: TRBJ2-3
D gene: TRBD2
V gene: TRBV5-1
CDR3 protein: CASSLAGAGVDTQYF
CDR3 DNA: TGCGCCAGCAGCTTAGCGGGGGCCGGGGTAGATACGCAGTATTTT

clone size: many
J gene: TRBJ1-1
D gene: -
V gene: TRBV5-1
CDR3 protein: CASSLTGREGTEAFF
CDR3 DNA: TGCGCCAGCAGCTTGACAGGGCGAGAGGGTACTGAAGCTTTCTTT

clone size: many
J gene: TRBJ2-6
D gene: -
V gene: TRBV29-1
CDR3 protein: CSVIPTGLSGANVLTF
CDR3 DNA: TGCAGCGTCATTCCTACAGGGCTCTCTGGGGCCAACGTCCTGACTTTC

clone size: -
J gene: TRBJ1-5
D gene: -
V gene: TRBV2
CDR3 protein: CTSSEAPVRPQHF
CDR3 DNA: TGTACCAGCAGTGAAGCGCCAGTCCGGCCCCAGCATTTT

clone size: -
J gene: TRBJ2-3
D gene: TRBD2
V gene: TRBV2
CDR3 protein: CASSELAGGRVDTQYF
CDR3 DNA: TGTGCCAGCAGTGAGCTAGCGGGGGGGCGAGTAGATACGCAGTATTTT

clone size: -
J gene: TRBJ1-2
D gene: -
V gene: TRBV30
CDR3 protein: CVWSVRGNGYTF
CDR3 DNA: TGTGTCTGGAGTGTACGCGGGAATGGCTACACCTTC

clone size: -
J gene: TRBJ1-4
D gene: -
V gene: TRBV25-1
CDR3 protein: CASSGEGANEKLFF
CDR3 DNA: TGTGCCAGCAGTGGGGAGGGTGCTAATGAAAAACTGTTTTTT

clone size: many
J gene: TRBJ1-2
D gene: -
V gene: TRBV27
CDR3 protein: CASRTRRENYGYTF
CDR3 DNA: TGTGCCAGCAGGACCCGAAGGGAAAACTATGGCTACACCTTC

clone size: many
J gene: TRBJ1-6
D gene: -
V gene: TRBV7-3
CDR3 protein: CASSLSFGTGTETLHF
CDR3 DNA: TGTGCCAGCAGCTTAAGTTTCGGGACGGGGACTGAAACCCTCCACTTT

clone size: -
J gene: TRBJ2-3
D gene: -
V gene: TRBV18
CDR3 protein: CASSYTMGDTQYF
CDR3 DNA: TGTGCCAGCTCATACACTATGGGAGATACGCAGTATTTT

clone size: many
J gene: TRBJ2-1
D gene: TRBD2
V gene: TRBV5-1
CDR3 protein: CASSKGLAGGSRENNEQFF
CDR3 DNA: TGCGCCAGCAGCAAAGGACTAGCGGGGGGCTCCCGGGAGAACAATGAGCAGTTCTTC

clone size: -
J gene: TRBJ1-2
D gene: -
V gene: TRBV5-1
CDR3 protein: CASWGGKNCGYTF
CDR3 DNA: TGCGCCAGCTGGGGGGGCAAAAACTGTGGCTACACCTTC

clone size: many
J gene: TRBJ1-1
D gene: TRBD1
V gene: TRBV19
CDR3 protein: CASKTGGWITEAFF
CDR3 DNA: TGTGCCAGTAAGACAGGGGGTTGGATCACTGAAGCTTTCTTT

clone size: few
J gene: TRBJ1-1
D gene: TRBD1
V gene: TRBV7-8
CDR3 protein: CASSFPRTGGNTEAFF
CDR3 DNA: TGTGCCAGCAGCTTCCCCCGGACAGGGGGGAACACTGAAGCTTTCTTT

clone size: few
J gene: TRBJ2-3
D gene: -
V gene: TRBV29-1
CDR3 protein: CSVDLYLHTDTQYF
CDR3 DNA: TGCAGCGTTGATTTGTACCTCCACACAGATACGCAGTATTTT

clone size: -
J gene: TRBJ2-1
D gene: TRBD2
V gene: TRBV6-5
CDR3 protein: CASRDGLAGVEQFF
CDR3 DNA: TGTGCCAGCAGGGACGGACTAGCGGGAGTTGAGCAGTTCTTC

clone size: many
J gene: TRBJ1-2
D gene: -
V gene: TRBV9
CDR3 protein: CASSPQWGHSGYTF
CDR3 DNA: TGTGCCAGCAGCCCTCAATGGGGCCATAGTGGCTACACCTTC

clone size: few
J gene: TRBJ1-1
D gene: -
V gene: TRBV20-1
CDR3 protein: CSARPFRRDGANTEAFF
CDR3 DNA: TGCAGTGCTAGACCTTTCCGGAGGGATGGGGCCAACACTGAAGCTTTCTTT

clone size: few
J gene: TRBJ2-3
D gene: -
V gene: TRBV2
CDR3 protein: CASSEDWVSSTDTQYF
CDR3 DNA: TGTGCCAGCAGTGAAGATTGGGTCTCGAGTACAGATACGCAGTATTTT

clone size: -
J gene: TRBJ2-2
D gene: -
V gene: TRBV6-2/TRBV6-3
CDR3 protein: CASSQGSATGELFF
CDR3 DNA: TGTGCCAGCAGTCAGGGGTCCGCCACCGGGGAGCTGTTTTTT

clone size: many
J gene: TRBJ2-1
D gene: -
V gene: TRBV12-5
CDR3 protein: CASGLGVSNNEQFF
CDR3 DNA: TGTGCTAGTGGTTTGGGGGTTTCCAACAATGAGCAGTTCTTC

clone size: many
J gene: TRBJ2-7
D gene: TRBD2
V gene: TRBV11-2
CDR3 protein: CASTNPTQGGGQYF
CDR3 DNA: TGTGCCAGCACCAATCCGACTCAAGGCGGGGGGCAGTACTTC

clone size: -
J gene: TRBJ2-1
D gene: TRBD2
V gene: TRBV20-1
CDR3 protein: CSASTSGGAHEQFF
CDR3 DNA: TGCAGTGCGTCTACTAGCGGGGGGGCGCATGAGCAGTTCTTC

clone size: many
J gene: TRBJ2-5
D gene: -
V gene: TRBV11-2
CDR3 protein: CASSLEASGTQYF
CDR3 DNA: TGTGCCAGCAGCTTAGAGGCCTCAGGGACCCAGTACTTC

clone size: few
J gene: TRBJ2-7
D gene: TRBD1
V gene: TRBV10-2
CDR3 protein: CASRIGQEPSYEQYF
CDR3 DNA: TGCGCCAGCAGGATTGGACAGGAACCATCCTACGAGCAGTACTTC

clone size: many
J gene: TRBJ2-5
D gene: TRBD2
V gene: TRBV6-1
CDR3 protein: CASSEGASGGAWETQYF
CDR3 DNA: TGTGCCAGCAGTGAAGGGGCTAGCGGGGGGGCCTGGGAGACCCAGTACTTC

clone size: many
J gene: TRBJ2-1
D gene: -
V gene: TRBV9
CDR3 protein: CASSVGPESYNEQFF
CDR3 DNA: TGTGCCAGCAGCGTAGGGCCGGAGTCCTACAATGAGCAGTTCTTC

clone size: many
J gene: TRBJ2-7
D gene: TRBD2
V gene: TRBV29-1
CDR3 protein: CSVEGGSPSGGYEQYF
CDR3 DNA: TGCAGCGTTGAGGGGGGGTCGCCTAGCGGGGGTTACGAGCAGTACTTC

clone size: many
J gene: TRBJ2-7
D gene: -
V gene: TRBV5-4
CDR3 protein: CASSTQDPAYEQYF
CDR3 DNA: TGTGCCAGCAGCACCCAGGATCCAGCCTACGAGCAGTACTTC